These 20 T cell receptor beta chains originate from one sample sequenced in a study of blood T cells in healthy people across ages. Using a J-beta primer mix together with a sample-barcoded 5' primer, a second PCR was run for roughly 6 to 12 cycles. TCRdb re-called the 5' RACE reads through MiXCR, storing one row per CDR3 protein. The data contain 700,000 or so distinct CDR3 sequences, 40% to 45% of them singletons. The sample was blood. These receptors all come from a man older than 75 in good health.

CDR3 in amino acids: CAWSVGSGPPKLFF. The CDR3 nucleotides read TGTGCCTGGAGTGTGGGGTCAGGGCCACCAAAACTGTTTTTT. The rearrangement uses TRBV30 and TRBJ1-4; D possibly corresponds to TRBD1 (5 bases). V lost 0 bases, J lost 10 bases, and 15 bases lay in between. Germline-derived CDR1 and CDR2 are GTSNPN and SVGIG (reference sequence). The CDR3 totals 14 residues.

This CDR3 is CASIFESPVREDYEQYF. The CDR3 DNA reads TGTGCCAGCATTTTTGAGTCTCCTGTACGGGAGGACTACGAGCAGTACTTC. The chain couples TRBV2 to TRBJ2-7; 7 bases map to TRBD2. Germline V CDR1 and CDR2: SNHLY, FYNNEI. CDR3 length equals 17 residues. The V and J ends lost 7 bases and 3 bases, in that order; junction bases with no gene match: 18.

The chain has TRBV28 and TRBJ2-1, with TRBD2 matching 11 bases. Germline V lookup: CDR1 MDHEN, CDR2 SYDVKM. V was pared by 5 bases and J by 3 bases, with 9 bases of the junction left unmatched. The CDR3 has 17 residues. CDR3 region: CASSLRTSGYFYNEQFF. The CDR3 DNA reads as TGTGCCAGCAGTCTGCGGACTAGCGGGTACTTCTACAATGAGCAGTTCTTC. The full variable domain, its missing parts supplied by reference TRBV28 and TRBJ2-1, is DVKVTQSSRYLVKRTGEKVFLECVQDMDHENMFWYRQDPGLGLRLIYFSYDVKMKEKGDIPEGYSVSREKKERFSLILESASTNQTSMYLCASSLRTSGYFYNEQFFGPGTRLTVL.

This clonotype was counted only a few times. The chain combines TRBV7-8 with TRBJ2-6; possibly TRBD1 for D (5 bases). This CDR3 spans 20 amino acids. Trimming took off 4 bases at V and 0 bases at J, with 22 bases between the two ends. Germline values: CDR1 SGHVS, CDR2 FQNEAQ. The CDR3: CASSSYAGSPPSSGANVLTF. The CDR3 DNA sequence: TGTGCCAGCAGCTCCTATGCAGGGTCCCCACCTAGCTCTGGGGCCAACGTCCTGACTTTC.

The CDR3 region has the DNA TGCGCCAGCAGCTTGGGGGGAATTCAAGAAAAACTGTTTTTT. Protein: CASSLGGIQEKLFF. This chain links TRBV5-1 with TRBJ1-4; D is uncertain. V lost 0 bases and J 8 bases, leaving 11 bases between the germline ends. The CDR3 totals 14 residues. Germline loops: CDR1 SGHRS, CDR2 YFSETQ.

Many counts were recorded for this clonotype. V and J are TRBV25-1 and TRBJ2-1; the D gene is possibly TRBD1 (6 bases). The V gene's germline CDR1 is MGHDK and CDR2 SYGVNS. V lost 4 bases, J lost 7 bases, and 11 bases lay in between. The CDR3 runs 13 residues. The chain's CDR3 is CASSVTRGNEQFF. The CDR3 nucleotides are TGTGCCAGCAGTGTAACCAGGGGTAATGAGCAGTTCTTC.

The chain couples TRBV20-1 to TRBJ1-1; D unclear. CDR3 length: 11 amino acids. V lost 3 bases and J 6 bases, leaving 8 bases between the germline ends. The germline CDR1 and CDR2 sequences are DFQATT and SNEGSKA (reference sequence). CDR3 nucleotides: TGCAGTGCTAGCATTATAGCTGAAGCTTTCTTT. Protein product: CSASIIAEAFF.

This chain joins TRBV25-1 and TRBJ2-7; D is uncertain. The CDR3 runs to 14 residues. Germline V gene sequence: CDR1 MGHDK, CDR2 SYGVNS. Trimming left V 3 bases short and J 0 bases short, with 9 bases between. The CDR3 region has the DNA TGTGCCAGCAGTGATTGGACGGACTCCTACGAGCAGTACTTC. The encoded protein is CASSDWTDSYEQYF.

This rearrangement joins TRBV5-6 to TRBJ2-1; a possible D gene is TRBD2 (5 bases). The germline CDR1 and CDR2 sequences are SGHDT and YYEEEE. The CDR3 is made up of 16 amino acids. With 1 base removed from V and 5 bases from J, the gap between germline ends came to 16 bases. CDR3 sequence reads: CASSLLGKGTDNEQFF. In DNA, the CDR3 is TGTGCCAGCAGCTTGCTCGGGAAGGGTACGGACAATGAGCAGTTCTTC.

V gene TRBV24-1 combines with J gene TRBJ2-5; D gene uncertain. Germline values: CDR1 KGHDR, CDR2 SFDVKD. V dropped 3 bases and J dropped 13 bases, with 11 bases sitting between them. The CDR3 has 11 residues. In DNA form, the CDR3 reads TGTGCCACCAGTGATGGGGTAGGGTGGTACTTC. Translating gives CATSDGVGWYF.

CDR3 loop: CASSPRGGAYEQYF. The CDR3 DNA sequence: TGTGCCAGCAGTCCCCGGGGAGGGGCCTACGAGCAGTACTTC. The chain carries TRBV27 and TRBJ2-7; the match to TRBD2 covers 7 bases. The CDR3 is 14 amino acids. Germline V gives CDR1 MNHEY, CDR2 SMNVEV (reference sequence). The J segment lost 2 bases and the V segment lost 5 bases, leaving 6 bases of the junction unmatched.

The V gene is TRBV19, the J gene TRBJ2-7, with 9 bases that match TRBD1. The DNA end favors TRBJ2-5, so the J call may be wrong. CDR1 and CDR2 (germline): LNHDA, SQIVND (reference sequence). This CDR3 contains 18 residues. The DNA of the CDR3 is TGTGCCAGTAGTTTAATCTTTTTGGGACAGGGATCCATGCAGACCCAGTACTTC. It yields the protein CASSLIFLGQGSMQTQYF.

V and J are TRBV5-6 and TRBJ1-2; TRBD1 matches at 9 bases. Looked up from germline, CDR1 is SGHDT and CDR2 is YYEEEE. Trimming at V came to 1 base and at J to 4 bases, leaving 5 bases not matched to a gene. The CDR3 covers 15 residues. The CDR3 is CASSLSGQGVYGYTF. In DNA, the CDR3 is TGTGCCAGCAGCTTGTCGGGACAGGGTGTCTATGGCTACACCTTC.

The chain links TRBV6-2 or TRBV6-3 to TRBJ2-5; 9 nucleotides agree with TRBD2. CDR1 MNHEY and CDR2 SVGEGT come from the germline V gene. The CDR3 runs to 14 residues. V lost 8 bases to trimming and J lost 5 bases; unmatched junction nucleotides: 9. CDR3 DNA: TGTGCCAGCCGGAGGATAGCGGGAGACGAGACCCAGTACTTC. Translation gives CASRRIAGDETQYF.

This clonotype was counted only a few times. This chain uses TRBV4-3 with TRBJ1-2; TRBD1 might be the D (6 bases). There are 13 residues in the CDR3. CDR1 LGHNA and CDR2 YSLEER come from the germline V gene. V was shortened by 5 bases and J by 7 bases, with 14 bases between the two germline ends. The CDR3 DNA reads TGCGCCAGCAGCACGGAGGGGGGTGGTGGCTACACCTTC. Its protein product is CASSTEGGGGYTF.

This clonotype was seen more than once but under ten times. This chain links TRBV7-2 with TRBJ1-2, with 10 positions matching TRBD1. CDR1 SGHTA and CDR2 FQGNSA come from the germline V gene. Trimming at V came to 6 bases and at J to 7 bases, leaving 14 bases not matched to a gene. This CDR3 region has 16 residues. Written as DNA, the CDR3 is TGTGCCAGCAGGGCCGGGACAGGGGTCATCGAGGGTGGCTACACCTTC. Translating gives CASRAGTGVIEGGYTF.

This clonotype was seen a handful of times. The CDR3 coding sequence is TGCGCCAGCACCCTAGGGCCCGGGACCACGGCGGAGCAGTTCTTC. Translated, it gives CASTLGPGTTAEQFF. J is TRBJ2-1 and V is TRBV5-1, with D perhaps being TRBD1 or TRBD2 (5 bases each). The ends were cut back, 6 bases at V and 10 bases at J, with 23 bases in the middle. This CDR3 spans 15 amino acids. Germline V lookup: CDR1 SGHRS, CDR2 YFSETQ.

V gene TRBV7-3 combines with J gene TRBJ2-1; tentatively, D is TRBD1 or TRBD2 (6 bases each). Trimming pared 2 bases from V and 1 base from J, leaving 21 bases between. The germline V gene has CDR1 SGHTA and CDR2 FQGTGA. This CDR3 spans 19 amino acids. CDR3 region: CASSLLGGFKVESYNEQFF. DNA for the CDR3: TGTGCCAGCAGCTTACTGGGGGGCTTTAAAGTAGAATCCTACAATGAGCAGTTCTTC.

The chain recombines TRBV7-9 with TRBJ2-1; TRBD2 agrees at 12 bases. CDR1 is SEHNR, CDR2 FQNEAQ, per germline (reference sequence). CDR3 length: 17 amino acids. Written as DNA, the CDR3 is TGTGTCAACAGTGGGACCCTAGCGGGGGGGCGTTACAATGAGCAGTTCTTC. Its protein product is CVNSGTLAGGRYNEQFF.

The chain employs TRBV29-1 and TRBJ1-1; D remains unclear. The CDR3 contains 10 residues. Trimming removed 7 bases from V and 1 base from J, with 4 bases in between. Germline V gene data show CDR1 as SQVTM and CDR2 as ANQGSEA. The chain's CDR3 is CSAQNTEAFF. For the CDR3, the DNA is TGCAGCGCTCAGAACACTGAAGCTTTCTTT.